This T cell receptor (beta chain) was observed in a study of identical twins. This clonotype was counted a few times. TCRdb re-derived calls from the 5' RACE reads in MiXCR, one entry per CDR3 protein. Among approximately 700,000 distinct CDR3 sequences listed, 18% were seen once. These same records also appear under a second study, on T cells expressing NK-cell markers.

Specimen: PBMCs. This sequence originates from a woman younger than 35 in good health.

The CDR3 loop is CAISDVDTQYF. CDR3 coding DNA: TGTGCCATCAGTGATGTAGATACGCAGTATTTT. The chain is built from TRBV10-3 and TRBJ2-3, with unresolved D. The CDR3 runs to 11 residues. The germline V and J ends were trimmed by 3 bases and 5 bases, with 3 bases remaining between them. Per germline, CDR1 ENHRY and CDR2 SYGVKD.